This T cell receptor (beta chain) was obtained from a study of early T cells in non-severe SARS-CoV-2 infection. About the research overall: Bulk RNA taken from unsorted whole blood was sequenced, leaving chains unpaired. General study results and limits: Matching results from VDJdb favored anti-spike CD8 responses, leaving private and CD4 specificities undetected.

This clonotype was seen only a few times. What it recognizes is unknown. Unique molecular identifier tags were affixed to discrete cDNA molecules. TCRdb independently ran MiXCR on the 5' RACE reads; one entry per CDR3 protein. The repertoire holds roughly 70,000 distinct CDR3 sequences, with more than 15% as singletons. Germline values: CDR1 LNHDA, CDR2 SQIVND (reference sequence). Trimming stripped 5 bases from V and 5 bases from J, with 9 bases between. CDR3 length: 12 residues. V usage is TRBV19 and J usage is TRBJ1-2; D is ambiguous. The TCR sequence derives from an adult who was a healthcare worker with PCR-confirmed SARS-CoV-2 infection or an uninfected control (not recorded which). This specimen was whole blood, taken at baseline. The CDR3 bases are TGTGCCAGTAGTTATCAGCGATATGGCTACACCTTC. Amino acid sequence: CASSYQRYGYTF.